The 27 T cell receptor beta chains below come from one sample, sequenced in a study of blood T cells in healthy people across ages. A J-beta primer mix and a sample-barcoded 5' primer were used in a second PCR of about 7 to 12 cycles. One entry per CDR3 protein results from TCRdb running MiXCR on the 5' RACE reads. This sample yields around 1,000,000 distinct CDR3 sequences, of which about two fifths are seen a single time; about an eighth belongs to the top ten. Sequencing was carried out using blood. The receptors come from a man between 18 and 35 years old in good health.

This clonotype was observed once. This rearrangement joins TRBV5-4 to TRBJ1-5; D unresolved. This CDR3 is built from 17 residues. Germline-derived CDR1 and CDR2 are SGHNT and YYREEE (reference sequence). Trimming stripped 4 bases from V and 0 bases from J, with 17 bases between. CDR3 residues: CASSPYRSWSSNQPQHF. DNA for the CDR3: TGTGCCAGCAGCCCCTACCGGTCGTGGTCTAGCAATCAGCCCCAGCATTTT. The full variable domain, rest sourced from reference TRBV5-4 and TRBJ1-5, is ETGVTQSPTHLIKTRGQQVTLRCSSQSGHNTVSWYQQALGQGPQFIFQYYREEENGRGNFPPRFSGLQFPNYSSELNVNALELDDSALYLCASSPYRSWSSNQPQHFGDGTRLSIL.

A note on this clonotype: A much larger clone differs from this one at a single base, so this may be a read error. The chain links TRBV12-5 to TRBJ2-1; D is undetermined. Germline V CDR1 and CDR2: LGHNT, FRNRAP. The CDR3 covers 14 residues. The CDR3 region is CASRSGGVYNERFF. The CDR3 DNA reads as TGTGCTAGTCGGAGTGGTGGGGTCTACAATGAGCGGTTCTTC. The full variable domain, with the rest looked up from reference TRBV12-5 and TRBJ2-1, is DARVTQTPRHKVTEMGQEVTMRCQPILGHNTVFWYRQTMMQGLELLAYFRNRAPLDDSGMPKDRFSAEMPDATLATLKIQPSEPRDSAVYFCASRSGGVYNERFFGPGTRLTVL.

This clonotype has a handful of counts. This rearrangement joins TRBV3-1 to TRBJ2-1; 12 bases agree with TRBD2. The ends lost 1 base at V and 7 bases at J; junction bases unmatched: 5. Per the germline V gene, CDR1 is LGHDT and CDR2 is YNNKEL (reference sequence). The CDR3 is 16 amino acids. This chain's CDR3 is CASSQALAGGPNEQFF. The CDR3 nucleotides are TGTGCCAGCAGCCAAGCTCTAGCGGGGGGGCCGAATGAGCAGTTCTTC.

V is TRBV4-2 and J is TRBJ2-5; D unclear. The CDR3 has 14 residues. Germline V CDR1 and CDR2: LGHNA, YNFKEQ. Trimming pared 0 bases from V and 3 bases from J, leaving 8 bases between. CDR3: CASSQDPHEETQYF. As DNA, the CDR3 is TGTGCCAGCAGCCAAGATCCACACGAAGAGACCCAGTACTTC.

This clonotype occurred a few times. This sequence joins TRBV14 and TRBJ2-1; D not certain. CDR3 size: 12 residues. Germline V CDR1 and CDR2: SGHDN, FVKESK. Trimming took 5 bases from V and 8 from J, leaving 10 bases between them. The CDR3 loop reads CASSSSLYEQFF. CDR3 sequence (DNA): TGTGCCAGCAGCTCAAGTCTGTATGAGCAGTTCTTC.

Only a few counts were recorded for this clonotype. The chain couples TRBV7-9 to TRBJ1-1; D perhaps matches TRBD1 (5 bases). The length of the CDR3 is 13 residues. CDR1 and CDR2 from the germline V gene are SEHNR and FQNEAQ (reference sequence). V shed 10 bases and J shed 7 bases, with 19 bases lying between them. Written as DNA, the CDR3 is TGTGCCACCTGGGGAAAGGGGACGAATGAAGCTTTCTTT. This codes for CATWGKGTNEAFF.

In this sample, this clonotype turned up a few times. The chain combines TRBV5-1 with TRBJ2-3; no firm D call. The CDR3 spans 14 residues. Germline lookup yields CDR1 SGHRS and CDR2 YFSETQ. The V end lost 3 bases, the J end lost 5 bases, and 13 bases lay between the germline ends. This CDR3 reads CASSSIRFGDTQYF. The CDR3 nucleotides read TGCGCCAGCAGCTCGATAAGATTCGGAGATACGCAGTATTTT.

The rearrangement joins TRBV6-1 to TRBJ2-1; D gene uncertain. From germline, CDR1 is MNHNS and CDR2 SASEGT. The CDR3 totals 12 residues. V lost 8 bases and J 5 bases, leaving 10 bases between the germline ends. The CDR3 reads CASGIWDNEQFF. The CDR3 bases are TGTGCCAGCGGGATCTGGGACAATGAGCAGTTCTTC.

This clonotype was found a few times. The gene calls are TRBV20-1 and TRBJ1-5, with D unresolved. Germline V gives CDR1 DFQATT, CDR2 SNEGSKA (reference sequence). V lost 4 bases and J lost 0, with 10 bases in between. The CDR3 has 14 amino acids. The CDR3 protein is CSAKEGYSNQPQHF. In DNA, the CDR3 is TGCAGTGCTAAGGAGGGTTATAGCAATCAGCCCCAGCATTTT.

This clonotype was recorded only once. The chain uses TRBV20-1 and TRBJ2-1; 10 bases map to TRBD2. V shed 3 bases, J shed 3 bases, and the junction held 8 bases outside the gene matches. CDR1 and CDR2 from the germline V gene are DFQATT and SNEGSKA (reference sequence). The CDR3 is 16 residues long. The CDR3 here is CSARDAGLANYNEQFF. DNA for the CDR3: TGCAGTGCTAGGGACGCGGGACTAGCGAACTACAATGAGCAGTTCTTC.

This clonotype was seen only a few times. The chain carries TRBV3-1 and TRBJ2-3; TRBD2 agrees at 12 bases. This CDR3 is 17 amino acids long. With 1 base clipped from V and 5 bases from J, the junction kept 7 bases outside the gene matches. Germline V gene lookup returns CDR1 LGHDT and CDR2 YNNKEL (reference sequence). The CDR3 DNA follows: TGTGCCAGCAGCCAAGGTCTCCCTAGCGGGGGGGAAGATACGCAGTATTTT. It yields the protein CASSQGLPSGGEDTQYF.

The CDR3 DNA is TGTGCCAGCAGCTTTCGCATACAGGGTGGGAGTCTGGACGAGCAGTACTTC. It encodes CASSFRIQGGSLDEQYF. This chain uses TRBV7-2 with TRBJ2-7, with D possibly being TRBD1 (6 bases). CDR3 length equals 17 residues. The germline V gene has CDR1 SGHTA and CDR2 FQGNSA. With 3 bases removed from V and 5 bases from J, the gap between germline ends came to 23 bases.

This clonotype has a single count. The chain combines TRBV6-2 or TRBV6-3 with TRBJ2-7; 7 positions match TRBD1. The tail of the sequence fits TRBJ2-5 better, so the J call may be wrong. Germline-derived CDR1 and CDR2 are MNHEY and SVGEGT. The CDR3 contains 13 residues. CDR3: CASTGQNKETQYF. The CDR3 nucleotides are TGTGCCAGCACGGGACAGAATAAAGAGACCCAGTACTTC.

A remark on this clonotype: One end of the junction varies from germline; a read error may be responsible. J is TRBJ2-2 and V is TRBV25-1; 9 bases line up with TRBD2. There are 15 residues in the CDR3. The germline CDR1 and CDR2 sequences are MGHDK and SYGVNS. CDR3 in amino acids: CASSEGRDGSGGLFF. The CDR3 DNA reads TGTGCCAGTAGTGAGGGCAGGGACGGTAGCGGGGGGCTGTTTTTT.

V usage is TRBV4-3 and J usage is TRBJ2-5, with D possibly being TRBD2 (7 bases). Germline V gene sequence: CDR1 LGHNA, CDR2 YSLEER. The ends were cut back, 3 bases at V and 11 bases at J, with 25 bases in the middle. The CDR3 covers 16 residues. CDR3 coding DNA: TGCGCCAGCAGCCATTTACAGGGAGCCGGGGGGAATGAGCAGTACTTC. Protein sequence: CASSHLQGAGGNEQYF.

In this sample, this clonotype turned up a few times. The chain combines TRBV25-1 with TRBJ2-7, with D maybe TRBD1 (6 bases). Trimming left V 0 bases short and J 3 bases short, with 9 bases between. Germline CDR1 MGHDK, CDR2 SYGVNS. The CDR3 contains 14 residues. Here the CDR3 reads CASSEYGQLYEQYF. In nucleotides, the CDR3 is TGTGCCAGCAGTGAATATGGACAGCTCTACGAGCAGTACTTC.

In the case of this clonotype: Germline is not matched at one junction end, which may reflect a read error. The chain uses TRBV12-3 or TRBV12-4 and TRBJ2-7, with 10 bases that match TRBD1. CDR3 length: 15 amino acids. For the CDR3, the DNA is TGTGCCAGCAGTTTCGTGACAGGGGGCTCCCACGAGCAGTACTTC. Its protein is CASSFVTGGSHEQYF.

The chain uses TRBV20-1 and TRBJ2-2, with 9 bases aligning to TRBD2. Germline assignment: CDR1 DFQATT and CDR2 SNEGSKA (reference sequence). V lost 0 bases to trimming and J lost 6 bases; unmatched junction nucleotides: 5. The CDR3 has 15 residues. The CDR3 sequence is CSARDSGGIAGELFF. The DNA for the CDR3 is TGCAGTGCTAGAGATAGCGGGGGAATCGCCGGGGAGCTGTTTTTT.

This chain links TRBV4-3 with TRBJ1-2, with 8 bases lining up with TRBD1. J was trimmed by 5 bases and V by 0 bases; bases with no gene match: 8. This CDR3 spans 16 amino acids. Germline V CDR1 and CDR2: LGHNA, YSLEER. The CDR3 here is CASSQDGAGGKYGYTF. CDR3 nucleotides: TGCGCCAGCAGCCAAGATGGGGCAGGGGGCAAATATGGCTACACCTTC.

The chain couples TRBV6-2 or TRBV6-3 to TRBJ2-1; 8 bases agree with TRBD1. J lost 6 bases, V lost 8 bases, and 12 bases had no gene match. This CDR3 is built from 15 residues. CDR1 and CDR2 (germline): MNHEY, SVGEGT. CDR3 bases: TGTGCCAGCCTGCAACCGGGACAGGAGGCCAATGAGCAGTTCTTC. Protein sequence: CASLQPGQEANEQFF.

The CDR3 loop reads CASSVGAGVDYNEQFF. Here the CDR3 DNA reads TGTGCCAGCAGCGTAGGAGCGGGGGTGGACTACAATGAGCAGTTCTTC. V gene TRBV9 combines with J gene TRBJ2-1, with TRBD2 identical over 8 bases. The junction had 5 bases not matched to a gene; V was cut back by 0 bases and J by 3 bases. Germline lookup yields CDR1 SGDLS and CDR2 YYNGEE. The CDR3 has 16 amino acids.

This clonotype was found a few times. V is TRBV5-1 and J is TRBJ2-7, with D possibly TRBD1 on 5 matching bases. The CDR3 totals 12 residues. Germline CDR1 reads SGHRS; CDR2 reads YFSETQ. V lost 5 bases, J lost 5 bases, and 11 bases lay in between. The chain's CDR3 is CASSGHLDEQYF. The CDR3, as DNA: TGCGCCAGCAGTGGACATTTGGACGAGCAGTACTTC. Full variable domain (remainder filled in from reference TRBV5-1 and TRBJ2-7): KAGVTQTPRYLIKTRGQQVTLSCSPISGHRSVSWYQQTPGQGLQFLFEYFSETQRNKGNFPGRFSGRQFSNSRSEMNVSTLELGDSALYLCASSGHLDEQYFGPGTRLTVT.

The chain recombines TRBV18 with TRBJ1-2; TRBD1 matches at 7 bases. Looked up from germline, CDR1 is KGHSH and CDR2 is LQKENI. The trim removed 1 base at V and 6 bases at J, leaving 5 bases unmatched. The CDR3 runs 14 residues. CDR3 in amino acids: CASSPREQGDGYTF. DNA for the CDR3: TGTGCCAGCTCACCACGGGAGCAGGGGGATGGCTACACCTTC.

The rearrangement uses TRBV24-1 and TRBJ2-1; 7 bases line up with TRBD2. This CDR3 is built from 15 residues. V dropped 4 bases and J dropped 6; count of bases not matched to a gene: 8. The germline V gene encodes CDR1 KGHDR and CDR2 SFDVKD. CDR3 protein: CATSEDTGGGNEQFF. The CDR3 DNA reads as TGTGCCACCAGTGAGGATACTGGCGGGGGCAATGAGCAGTTCTTC.

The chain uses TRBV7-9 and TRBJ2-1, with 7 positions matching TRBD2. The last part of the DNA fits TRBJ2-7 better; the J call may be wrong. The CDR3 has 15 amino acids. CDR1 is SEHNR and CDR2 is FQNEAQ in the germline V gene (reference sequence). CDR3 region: CASNPGRLVYNEQYF. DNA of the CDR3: TGTGCCAGCAACCCCGGGAGGCTGGTCTACAATGAGCAGTACTTC.

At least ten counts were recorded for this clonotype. CDR3 sequence reads: CASSYVAGGPDTQYF. The CDR3 nucleotides read TGCGCCAGCAGCTATGTAGCGGGGGGGCCAGATACGCAGTATTTT. V is TRBV5-1 and J is TRBJ2-3; 11 nucleotides agree with TRBD2. Unmatched junction bases numbered 4, after V lost 3 bases and J lost 4 bases. Germline CDR1 and CDR2: SGHRS and YFSETQ. The CDR3 sequence is 15 residues long.

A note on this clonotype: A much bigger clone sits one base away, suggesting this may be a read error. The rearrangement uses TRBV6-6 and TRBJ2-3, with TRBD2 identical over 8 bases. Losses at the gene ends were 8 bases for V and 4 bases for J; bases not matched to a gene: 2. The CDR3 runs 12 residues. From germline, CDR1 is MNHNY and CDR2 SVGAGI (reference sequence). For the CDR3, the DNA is TGTGCCAGCTGGCGGGGGGCAGATACGCAGTATTTT. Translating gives CASWRGADTQYF.